The sequence of this TCR beta chain was determined in a study of tumor-infiltrating lymphocytes in oesophageal squamous cell carcinoma. This CDR3 region has 16 residues. Germline CDR1 KGHDR, CDR2 SFDVKD. Each CDR3 protein gets one entry after TCRdb re-called the PCR reads with MiXCR. The repertoire has just under 20,000 distinct CDR3 sequences, roughly two fifths of them found once; the top ten carry about 10%. The sequencing input was normal esophageal tissue next to the tumor. The rearrangement uses TRBV24-1 and TRBJ2-3, with TRBD2 as a possible D gene (6 bases). The J call may be incorrect, as the DNA end agrees better with TRBJ2-1. The sequence was obtained from a male donor with esophageal squamous cell carcinoma. The CDR3 reads CATSDLRDSRYNEQFF. DNA for the CDR3: TGTGCCACCAGTGATTTACGGGACTCCAGATACAATGAGCAGTTCTTC.